This T cell receptor (beta chain) is from a study of cytomegalovirus exposure and HLA in healthy donors. At the level of the study: In a previous analysis, 120 million or so unique TCR beta sequences were found from approximately 180 million T cells.

PCR amplification relied on 60 Vbeta primers (plus 13 Jbeta primers). Measured with immunoSEQ multiplex PCR; TCRdb has only the in-frame clones, and not every one. This table holds under 110,000 clones, 65% to 80% found once. This clone occurred a few times. The CDR3 has 14 amino acids. Trimming shortened V by 0 bases and J by 2 bases, and 8 bases separated the two germline ends. Germline V gives CDR1 SNHLY, CDR2 FYNNEI. Healthy donors of bone marrow made up the group. What was sequenced was PBMCs. This rearrangement joins TRBV2 to TRBJ2-7, with D perhaps matching TRBD1 (6 bases). This sequence was found in a woman in her thirties or forties in good health and CMV-seronegative. CDR3 protein: CASSEARGPYEQYF. CDR3 bases: TGTGCCAGCAGTGAAGCCAGGGGCCCCTACGAGCAGTACTTC.